The 27 T cell receptor beta chains in this list originate from one sample, sequenced in a study of cytomegalovirus exposure and HLA in healthy donors (dated by TCRdb to between 2016 and 2019). Libraries were made using the immunoSEQ multiplex PCR assay. The multiplex PCR relied on a mix of 60 forward primers for TCR Vbeta segments and 13 reverse primers for TCR Jbeta segments. This is the immuneACCESS table as TCRdb keeps it, with only in-frame sequences that have V and J called. A part of the clones is gone; compared with another copy, unresolved V genes explain less than half, and the rest is unexplained. In all, the sample holds 95,000 to 150,000 clones, and 65% to 85% of those were seen once. Approximately 0.22% of the sample rests with the top ten. The sequencing input was PBMCs. The receptors originated from a man aged 45-65 years in good health and CMV-seronegative.

The V and J genes are TRBV7-9 and TRBJ1-6; possibly TRBD1 for D (5 bases). The germline V gene encodes CDR1 SEHNR and CDR2 FQNEAQ (reference sequence). V dropped 5 bases and J dropped 1 base, with 12 bases sitting between them. The length of the CDR3 is 16 residues. In DNA form, the CDR3 reads TGTGCCAGCAGCACGCAGGGTCGGTCCTATAATTCACCCCTCCACTTT. Encoded protein: CASSTQGRSYNSPLHF.

This clone was observed a few times. The rearrangement links TRBV5-5 to TRBJ2-1; TRBD1 aligns across 8 bases. There are 15 residues in the CDR3. V lost 4 bases and J lost 1; bases outside the gene matches: 4. Germline V gene lookup returns CDR1 SGHKS and CDR2 YYEKEE (reference sequence). The DNA for the CDR3 is TGTGCCAGCAGCGATGACAGGGGATCCTACAATGAGCAGTTCTTC. Translation: CASSDDRGSYNEQFF.

Worth noting for this clone: Relative to the germline gene, one junction end is altered; a read error may explain this. This chain uses TRBV5-6 with TRBJ1-2; D is possibly TRBD1 (6 bases). This CDR3 is 14 amino acids long. Germline assignment: CDR1 SGHDT and CDR2 YYEEEE. Here the CDR3 DNA reads TGTGCCAGCCGTCGGACAGCCTCTAACTATGGCTACCCCTTC. Amino acid sequence: CASRRTASNYGYPF.

The chain joins TRBV2 to TRBJ2-5, with TRBD2 matching 8 bases. TRBJ2-7 matches the DNA end more closely, so the J call is doubtful. Germline CDR1 is SNHLY and CDR2 is FYNNEI. The CDR3 loop spans 15 amino acids. The CDR3 region has the DNA TGTGCCAGCAGGGGAGGTGGGACTAGGGCCTACGAGCAGTACTTC. Translated: CASRGGGTRAYEQYF.

The genes are TRBV6-5 and TRBJ2-3; D is uncertain. Trimming removed 5 bases from V and 2 bases from J, with 14 bases in between. Germline V gene lookup returns CDR1 MNHEY and CDR2 SVGAGI. The CDR3 spans 15 residues. CDR3 sequence reads: CASSPFDISTDTQYF. The CDR3 nucleotides are TGTGCCAGCAGTCCCTTCGACATTTCCACAGATACGCAGTATTTT.

In this sample, this clone turned up a few times. V is TRBV13 and J is TRBJ1-4; D is perhaps TRBD1 (6 bases). Trimming left V 5 bases short and J 6 bases short, with 19 bases between. The CDR3 consists of 16 residues. Germline CDR1 is PRHDT and CDR2 is FYEKMQ (reference sequence). CDR3 loop: CASSPTPWNRDEKLFF. In DNA form, the CDR3 reads TGTGCCAGCAGCCCCACCCCGTGGAACAGGGATGAAAAACTGTTTTTT.

CDR3 sequence (DNA): TGTGCCATCGGCCGGGCAGCGGGAGATCTTAATGAGCAGTTCTTC. Translated: CAIGRAAGDLNEQFF. The chain combines TRBV10-3 with TRBJ2-1; 8 bases map to TRBD2. Germline CDR1 and CDR2: ENHRY and SYGVKD. The CDR3 spans 15 residues. V lost 8 bases, J lost 7 bases, and 13 bases stayed unmatched.

The chain recombines TRBV7-2 with TRBJ2-7; TRBD2 aligns across 10 bases. Germline values: CDR1 SGHTA, CDR2 FQGNSA. V dropped 4 bases and J dropped 6; count of bases not matched to a gene: 9. The CDR3 is 15 residues long. The CDR3 loop is CASSSRLAGAAEQYF. The DNA for the CDR3 is TGTGCCAGCAGCTCCAGACTAGCGGGCGCCGCCGAGCAGTACTTC.

The sample holds a few counts of this clone. The chain employs TRBV7-7 and TRBJ2-7; 10 bases fit TRBD1. This CDR3 is built from 15 residues. J was trimmed by 2 bases and V by 11 bases; bases with no gene match: 12. Germline V gene sequence: CDR1 SSHAT, CDR2 FNYEAQ (reference sequence). The CDR3 region has the DNA TGTGCCGGGTGGGGGGGACAGGGGAGCCCCTACGAGCAGTACTTC. Encoded protein: CAGWGGQGSPYEQYF.

This clone was detected once. The V and J genes are TRBV30 and TRBJ1-2; D gene unclear. Looked up from germline, CDR1 is GTSNPN and CDR2 is SVGIG (reference sequence). V lost 1 base to trimming and J lost 7 bases, with 16 bases between them. The CDR3 spans 14 residues. The CDR3 region has the DNA TGTGCCTGGAGTGAGAACAAACCTGACTGTGGCTACACCTTC. Translating gives CAWSENKPDCGYTF.

This chain links TRBV15 with TRBJ1-4; 10 bases line up with TRBD1. This CDR3 has 15 amino acids. Germline V lookup: CDR1 LNHNV, CDR2 YYDKDF (reference sequence). V was pared by 2 bases and J by 6 bases, with 3 bases of the junction left unmatched. The CDR3 DNA is TGTGCCACCAGCAGAAAAGGGACAGGGGATGAAAAACTGTTTTTT. Its translation: CATSRKGTGDEKLFF.

The rearrangement joins TRBV7-2 to TRBJ2-1; the match to TRBD1 covers 8 bases. The V and J ends lost 5 bases and 0 bases, in that order; junction bases with no gene match: 15. CDR3 length: 19 residues. The V gene's germline CDR1 is SGHTA and CDR2 FQGNSA. CDR3 in DNA: TGTGCCAGCAGCCTTTCCCCGGACAGGGTATCGAGCTCCTACAATGAGCAGTTCTTC. Amino acids: CASSLSPDRVSSSYNEQFF.

This clone was recorded a few times. V is TRBV25-1 and J is TRBJ2-2; 10 positions agree with TRBD1. CDR1 MGHDK and CDR2 SYGVNS come from the germline V gene. The CDR3 has 17 residues. Trimming took 1 base from V and 4 from J; bases not matched to a gene: 6. This CDR3 reads CASSEWDRGQFTGELFF. Written as DNA, the CDR3 is TGTGCCAGCAGTGAATGGGACAGGGGACAGTTCACCGGGGAGCTGTTTTTT.

The J gene is TRBJ1-5, the V gene TRBV29-1, with 8 bases identical to TRBD1. V lost 0 bases to trimming and J lost 13 bases; unmatched junction nucleotides: 5. Germline V gene data show CDR1 as SQVTM and CDR2 as ANQGSEA. The CDR3 length is 12 residues. The CDR3 spells CSVEDPGTGQHF. The CDR3 DNA is TGCAGCGTTGAAGACCCAGGGACAGGTCAGCATTTT.

The chain recombines TRBV27 with TRBJ1-1; 7 bases line up with TRBD1. With 5 bases clipped from V and 0 bases from J, the junction kept 12 bases outside the gene matches. The CDR3 is 17 residues long. The germline V gene has CDR1 MNHEY and CDR2 SMNVEV (reference sequence). In DNA form, the CDR3 reads TGTGCCAGCAGTCCACTTAGACAGGGTGGGATGAACACTGAAGCTTTCTTT. Encoded protein: CASSPLRQGGMNTEAFF.

This clone was recorded only once. The chain couples TRBV10-3 to TRBJ2-2; possibly TRBD1 for D (5 bases). V lost 5 bases to trimming and J lost 0 bases, with 16 bases between them. This CDR3 contains 17 residues. Germline assignment: CDR1 ENHRY and CDR2 SYGVKD. As DNA, the CDR3 is TGTGCCATCAGTACCGGAACAGGCACCGCGAACACCGGGGAGCTGTTTTTT. As protein: CAISTGTGTANTGELFF.

The chain recombines TRBV7-8 with TRBJ1-5; a possible D gene is TRBD1 (6 bases). V was clipped by 4 bases and J by 3 bases, with 10 bases between them. Per the germline V gene, CDR1 is SGHVS and CDR2 is FQNEAQ. The CDR3 covers 14 residues. The CDR3 here is CASSSRDNNQPQHF. CDR3 DNA: TGTGCCAGCAGCTCCCGGGACAACAATCAGCCCCAGCATTTT.

This chain joins TRBV23-1 and TRBJ2-2, with 8 nucleotides matching TRBD1. TRBV23-1 is noted as an ORF with a role that remains uncertain. With V trimmed by 0 bases and J by 5 bases, 8 bases remained unmatched. The CDR3 totals 17 residues. The CDR3, as DNA: TGCGCCAGCAGTCAATCGATGGACAGGGCTAGGACCGGGGAGCTGTTTTTT. This encodes CASSQSMDRARTGELFF.

The V gene is TRBV30, the J gene TRBJ1-1, with D unclear. V gave up 5 bases and J gave up 7 bases, with 11 bases separating them. This CDR3 has 11 amino acids. Looked up from germline, CDR1 is GTSNPN and CDR2 is SVGIG (reference sequence). Written as DNA, the CDR3 is TGTGCCTGGGGGTTGTCAGGTGAAGCTTTCTTT. It codes for CAWGLSGEAFF.

The chain is built from TRBV11-2 and TRBJ1-2; 8 positions agree with TRBD1. Germline V gene data show CDR1 as SGHAT and CDR2 as FQNNGV. The CDR3 runs to 15 residues. The V gene end was trimmed by 4 bases and the J gene end by 0 bases; junction bases not matched to a gene: 4. The CDR3 DNA is TGTGCCAGCAGCTGGGGGACAGGTACTAACTATGGCTACACCTTC. Protein sequence: CASSWGTGTNYGYTF.

CDR3 protein: CAIREDRVGAEAFF. CDR3 sequence (DNA): TGTGCCATCAGGGAAGACAGGGTCGGAGCTGAAGCTTTCTTT. The genes are TRBV10-3 and TRBJ1-1; 7 bases map to TRBD1. The CDR3 has 14 amino acids. Trimming removed 6 bases from V and 6 bases from J; junction bases left unmatched: 10. From germline, CDR1 is ENHRY and CDR2 SYGVKD.

The J gene is TRBJ1-4, the V gene TRBV7-9; TRBD1 matches 7 bases. The V segment lost 5 bases and the J segment 1 base; nucleotides outside the gene matches: 1. Germline CDR1 SEHNR, CDR2 FQNEAQ (reference sequence). The CDR3 totals 14 residues. CDR3 bases: TGTGCCAGCAGCCGACAGGGAACTAATGAAAAACTGTTTTTT. This encodes CASSRQGTNEKLFF.

This chain uses TRBV7-2 with TRBJ2-5; 7 bases line up with TRBD1. Germline assignment: CDR1 SGHTA and CDR2 FQGNSA. The CDR3 contains 15 residues. Trimming removed 4 bases from V and 0 bases from J; junction bases left unmatched: 5. The CDR3, as DNA: TGTGCCAGCAGCTCCGGGACAGCCTACCAAGAGACCCAGTACTTC. It encodes CASSSGTAYQETQYF.

This rearrangement joins TRBV7-6 to TRBJ2-5; TRBD1 aligns across 11 bases. The CDR3 is 14 amino acids. V gave up 4 bases and J gave up 4 bases; unmatched junction bases: 2. Germline values: CDR1 SGHVS, CDR2 FNYEAQ. CDR3 coding DNA: TGTGCCAGCAGCTCCGGACAGGGGGCAGAGACCCAGTACTTC. Encoded protein: CASSSGQGAETQYF.

The chain joins TRBV5-4 to TRBJ1-3, with D possibly being TRBD1 (6 bases). Germline V gives CDR1 SGHNT, CDR2 YYREEE (reference sequence). The ends were cut back, 2 bases at V and 4 bases at J, with 13 bases in the middle. This CDR3 has 15 amino acids. For the CDR3, the DNA is TGTGCCAGCAGCTTAGCAGGGGCCACAGGAAACACCATATATTTT. This codes for CASSLAGATGNTIYF.

The gene calls are TRBV7-9 and TRBJ1-2; TRBD1 is a possible D gene (5 bases). Germline V lookup: CDR1 SEHNR, CDR2 FQNEAQ (reference sequence). The V and J ends lost 10 bases and 4 bases respectively, with 16 bases between them. The CDR3 has 13 amino acids. The CDR3 spells CAIKSTAIYGYTF. The CDR3 DNA sequence: TGTGCCATAAAATCGACAGCAATCTATGGCTACACCTTC.

This chain joins TRBV28 and TRBJ1-1, with D uncertain. This CDR3 has 11 residues. Germline V lookup: CDR1 MDHEN, CDR2 SYDVKM. The germline V and J ends were trimmed by 3 bases and 10 bases, with 9 bases remaining between them. For the CDR3, the DNA is TGTGCCAGCAGTTTGGTGGGAGCAGCTTTCTTT. It codes for CASSLVGAAFF.